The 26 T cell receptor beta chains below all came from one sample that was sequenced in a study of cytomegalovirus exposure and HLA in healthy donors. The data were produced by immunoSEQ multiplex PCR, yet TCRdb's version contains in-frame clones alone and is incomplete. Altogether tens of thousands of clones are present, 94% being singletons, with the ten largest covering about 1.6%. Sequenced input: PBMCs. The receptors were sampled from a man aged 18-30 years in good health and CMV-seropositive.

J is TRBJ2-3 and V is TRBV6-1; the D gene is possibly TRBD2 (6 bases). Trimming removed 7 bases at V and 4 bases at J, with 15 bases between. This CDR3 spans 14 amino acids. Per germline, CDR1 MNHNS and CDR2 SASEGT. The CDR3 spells CASTLTGAPDTQYF. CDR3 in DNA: TGTGCCAGCACCCTGACGGGAGCCCCAGATACGCAGTATTTT.

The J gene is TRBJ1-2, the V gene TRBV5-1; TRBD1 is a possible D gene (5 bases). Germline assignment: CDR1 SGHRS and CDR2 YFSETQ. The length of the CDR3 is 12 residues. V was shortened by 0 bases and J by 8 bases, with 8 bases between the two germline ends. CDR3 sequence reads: CASSLAGWGYTF. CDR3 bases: TGCGCCAGCAGCTTGGCAGGGTGGGGCTACACCTTC.

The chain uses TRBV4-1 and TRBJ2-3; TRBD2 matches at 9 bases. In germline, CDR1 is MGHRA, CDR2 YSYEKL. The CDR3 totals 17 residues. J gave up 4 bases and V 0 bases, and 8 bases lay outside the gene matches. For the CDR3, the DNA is TGCGCCAGCAGCCAAGACCGGCTAGCGGGATATGCAGATACGCAGTATTTT. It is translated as CASSQDRLAGYADTQYF.

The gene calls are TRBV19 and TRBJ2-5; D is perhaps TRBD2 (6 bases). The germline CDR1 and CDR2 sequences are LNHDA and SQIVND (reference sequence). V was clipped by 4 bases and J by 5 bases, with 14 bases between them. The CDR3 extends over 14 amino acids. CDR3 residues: CASSTAGGRETQYF. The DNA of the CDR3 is TGTGCCAGTAGTACTGCCGGGGGTAGGGAGACCCAGTACTTC.

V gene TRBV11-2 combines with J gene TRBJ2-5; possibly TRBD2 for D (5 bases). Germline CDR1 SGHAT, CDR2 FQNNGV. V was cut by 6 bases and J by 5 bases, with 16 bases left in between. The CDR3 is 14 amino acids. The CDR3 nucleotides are TGTGCCAGCAGTCGAACTGGCGGGCACGAGACCCAGTACTTC. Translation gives CASSRTGGHETQYF. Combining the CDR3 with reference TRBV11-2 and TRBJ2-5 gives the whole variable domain EAGVAQSPRYKIIEKRQSVAFWCNPISGHATLYWYQQILGQGPKLLIQFQNNGVVDDSQLPKDRFSAERLKGVDSTLKIQPAKLEDSAVYLCASSRTGGHETQYFGPGTRLLVL.

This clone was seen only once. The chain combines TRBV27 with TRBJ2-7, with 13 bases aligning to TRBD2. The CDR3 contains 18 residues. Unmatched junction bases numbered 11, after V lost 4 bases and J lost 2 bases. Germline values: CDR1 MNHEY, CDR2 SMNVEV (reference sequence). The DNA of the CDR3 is TGTGCCAGCAGTTCAACAACCAGGACTAGCGGGAGCCCCTACGAGCAGTACTTC. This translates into CASSSTTRTSGSPYEQYF.

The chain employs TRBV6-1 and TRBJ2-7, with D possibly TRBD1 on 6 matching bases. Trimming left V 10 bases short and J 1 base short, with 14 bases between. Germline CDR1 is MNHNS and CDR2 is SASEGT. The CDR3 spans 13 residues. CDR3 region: CATPRTESYEQYF. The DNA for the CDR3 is TGTGCCACCCCGCGGACAGAGTCCTACGAGCAGTACTTC.

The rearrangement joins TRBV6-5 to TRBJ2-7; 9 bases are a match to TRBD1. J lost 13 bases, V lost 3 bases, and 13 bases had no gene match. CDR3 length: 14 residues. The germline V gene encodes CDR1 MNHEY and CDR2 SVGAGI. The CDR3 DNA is TGTGCCAGCAGTTATACTTCGGGACAGGGTTTCGTTTACTTC. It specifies CASSYTSGQGFVYF.

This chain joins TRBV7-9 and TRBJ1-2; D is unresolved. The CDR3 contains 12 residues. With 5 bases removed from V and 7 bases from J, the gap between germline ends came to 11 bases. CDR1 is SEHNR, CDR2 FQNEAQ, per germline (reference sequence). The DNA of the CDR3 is TGTGCCAGCAGCCTGTCTACTGGTGGCTACACCTTC. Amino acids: CASSLSTGGYTF.

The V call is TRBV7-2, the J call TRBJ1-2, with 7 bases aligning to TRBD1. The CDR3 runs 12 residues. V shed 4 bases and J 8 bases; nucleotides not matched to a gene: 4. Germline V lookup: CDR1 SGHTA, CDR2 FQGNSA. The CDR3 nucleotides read TGTGCCAGCAGCTACAGGGGACGGGGCTACACCTTC. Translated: CASSYRGRGYTF.

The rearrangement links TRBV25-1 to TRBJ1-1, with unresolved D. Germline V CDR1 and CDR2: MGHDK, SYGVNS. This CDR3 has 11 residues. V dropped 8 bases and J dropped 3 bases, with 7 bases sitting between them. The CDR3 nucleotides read TGTGCCAGCCTCGAGGACACTGAAGCTTTCTTT. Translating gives CASLEDTEAFF.

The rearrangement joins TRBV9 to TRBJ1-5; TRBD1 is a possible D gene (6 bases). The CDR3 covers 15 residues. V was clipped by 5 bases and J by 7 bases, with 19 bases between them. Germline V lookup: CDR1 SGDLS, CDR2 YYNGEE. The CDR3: CASRAPGARGQPQHF. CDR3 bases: TGTGCCAGCAGAGCTCCAGGGGCCAGGGGACAGCCCCAGCATTTT. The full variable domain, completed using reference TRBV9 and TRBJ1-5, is DSGVTQTPKHLITATGQRVTLRCSPRSGDLSVYWYQQSLDQGLQFLIQYYNGEERAKGNILERFSAQQFPDLHSELNLSSLELGDSALYFCASRAPGARGQPQHFGDGTRLSIL.

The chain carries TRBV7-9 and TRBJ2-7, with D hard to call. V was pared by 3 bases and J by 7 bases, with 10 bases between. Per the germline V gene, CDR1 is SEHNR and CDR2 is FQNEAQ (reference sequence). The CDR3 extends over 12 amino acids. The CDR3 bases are TGTGCCAGCAGCTTCTCCCCCCGGGAGCAGTACTTC. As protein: CASSFSPREQYF.

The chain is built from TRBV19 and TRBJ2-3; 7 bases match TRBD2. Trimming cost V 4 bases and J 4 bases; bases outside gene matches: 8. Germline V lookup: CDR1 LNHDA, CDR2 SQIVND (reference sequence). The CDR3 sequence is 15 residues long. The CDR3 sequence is CASSKHSGPPDTQYF. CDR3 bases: TGTGCCAGTAGTAAGCATAGCGGGCCCCCAGATACGCAGTATTTT.

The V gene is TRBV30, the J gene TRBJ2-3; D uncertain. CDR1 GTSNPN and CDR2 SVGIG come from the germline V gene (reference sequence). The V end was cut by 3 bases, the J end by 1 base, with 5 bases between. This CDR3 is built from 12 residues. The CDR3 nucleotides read TGTGCCTGGAGCCCAGGCACAGATACGCAGTATTTT. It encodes CAWSPGTDTQYF. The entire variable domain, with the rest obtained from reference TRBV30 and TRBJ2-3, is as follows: SQTIHQWPATLVQPVGSPLSLECTVEGTSNPNLYWYRQAAGRGLQLLFYSVGIGQISSEVPQNLSASRPQDRQFILSSKKLLLSDSGFYLCAWSPGTDTQYFGPGTRLTVL.

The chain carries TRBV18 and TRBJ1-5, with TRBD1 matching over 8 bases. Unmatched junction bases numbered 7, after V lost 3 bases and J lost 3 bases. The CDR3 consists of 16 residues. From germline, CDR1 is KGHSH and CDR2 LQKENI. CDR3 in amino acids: CASSPSDRGTNQPQHF. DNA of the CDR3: TGTGCCAGCTCACCTTCCGACAGGGGTACCAATCAGCCCCAGCATTTT.

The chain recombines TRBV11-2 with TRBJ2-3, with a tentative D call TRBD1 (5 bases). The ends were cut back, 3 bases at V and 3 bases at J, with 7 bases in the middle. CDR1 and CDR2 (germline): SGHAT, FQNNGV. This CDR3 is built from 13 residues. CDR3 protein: CASSFQGTDTQYF. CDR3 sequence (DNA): TGTGCCAGCAGCTTCCAGGGAACAGATACGCAGTATTTT. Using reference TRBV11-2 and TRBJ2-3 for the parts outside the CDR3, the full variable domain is EAGVAQSPRYKIIEKRQSVAFWCNPISGHATLYWYQQILGQGPKLLIQFQNNGVVDDSQLPKDRFSAERLKGVDSTLKIQPAKLEDSAVYLCASSFQGTDTQYFGPGTRLTVL.

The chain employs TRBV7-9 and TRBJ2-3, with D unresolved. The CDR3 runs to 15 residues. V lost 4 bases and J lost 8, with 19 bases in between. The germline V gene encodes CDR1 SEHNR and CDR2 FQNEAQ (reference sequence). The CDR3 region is CASSSYGEVLGTQYF. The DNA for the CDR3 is TGTGCCAGCAGCTCCTACGGCGAGGTGTTGGGTACGCAGTATTTT.

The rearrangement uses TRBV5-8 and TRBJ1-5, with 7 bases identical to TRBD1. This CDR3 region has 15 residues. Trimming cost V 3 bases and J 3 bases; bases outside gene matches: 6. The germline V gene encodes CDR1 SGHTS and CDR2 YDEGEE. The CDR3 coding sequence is TGTGCCAGCAGCTCAGACGGGACAGTCAATCAGCCCCAGCATTTT. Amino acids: CASSSDGTVNQPQHF.

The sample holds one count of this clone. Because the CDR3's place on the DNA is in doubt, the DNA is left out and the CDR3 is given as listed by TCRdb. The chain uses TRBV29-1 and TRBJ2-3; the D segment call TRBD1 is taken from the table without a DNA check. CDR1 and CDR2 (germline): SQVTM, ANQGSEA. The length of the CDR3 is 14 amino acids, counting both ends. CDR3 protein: CSVDRGKWQIRSIF.

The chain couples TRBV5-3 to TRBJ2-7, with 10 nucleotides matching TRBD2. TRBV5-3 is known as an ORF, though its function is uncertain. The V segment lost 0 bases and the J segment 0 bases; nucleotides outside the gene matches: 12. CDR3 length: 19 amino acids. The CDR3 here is CARSLVQREGVISSYEQYF. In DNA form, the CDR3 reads TGTGCCAGAAGCTTGGTGCAGCGGGAGGGGGTGATTTCCTCCTACGAGCAGTACTTC.

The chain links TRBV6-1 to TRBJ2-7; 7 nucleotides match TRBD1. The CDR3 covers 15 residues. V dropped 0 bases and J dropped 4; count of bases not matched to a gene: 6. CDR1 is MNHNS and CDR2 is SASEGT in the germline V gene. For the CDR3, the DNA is TGTGCCAGCAGTGAAGCTGGGACAGACCCATACGAGCAGTACTTC. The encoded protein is CASSEAGTDPYEQYF.

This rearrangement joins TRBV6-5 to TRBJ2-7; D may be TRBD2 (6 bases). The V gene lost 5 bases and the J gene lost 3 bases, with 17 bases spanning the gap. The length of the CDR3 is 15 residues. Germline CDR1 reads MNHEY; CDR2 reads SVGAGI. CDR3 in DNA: TGTGCCAGCAGTCACCTATCCGGCGGGATCTACGAGCAGTACTTC. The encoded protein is CASSHLSGGIYEQYF.

This chain's CDR3 is CASSERNSQNTDTQYF. In DNA, the CDR3 is TGTGCCAGCAGTGAACGTAACAGCCAAAACACAGATACGCAGTATTTT. V and J are TRBV2 and TRBJ2-3, with no clear D. The CDR3 extends over 16 amino acids. V lost 2 bases, J lost 2 bases, and 14 bases lay in between. Germline CDR1 SNHLY, CDR2 FYNNEI.

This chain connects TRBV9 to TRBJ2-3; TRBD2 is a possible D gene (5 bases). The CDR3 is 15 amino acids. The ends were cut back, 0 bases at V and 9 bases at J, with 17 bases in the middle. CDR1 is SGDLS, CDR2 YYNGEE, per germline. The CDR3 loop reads CASSVGNFRDHTQYF. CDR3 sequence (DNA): TGTGCCAGCAGCGTAGGAAACTTCCGGGATCACACGCAGTATTTT. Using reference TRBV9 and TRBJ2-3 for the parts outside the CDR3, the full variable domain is DSGVTQTPKHLITATGQRVTLRCSPRSGDLSVYWYQQSLDQGLQFLIQYYNGEERAKGNILERFSAQQFPDLHSELNLSSLELGDSALYFCASSVGNFRDHTQYFGPGTRLTVL.

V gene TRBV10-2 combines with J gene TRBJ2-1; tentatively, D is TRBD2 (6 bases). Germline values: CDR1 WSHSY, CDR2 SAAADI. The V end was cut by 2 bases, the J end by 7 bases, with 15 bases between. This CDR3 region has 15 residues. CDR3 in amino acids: CASSEAGPMVNEQFF. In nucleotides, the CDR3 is TGCGCCAGCAGTGAGGCGGGACCTATGGTTAATGAGCAGTTCTTC.